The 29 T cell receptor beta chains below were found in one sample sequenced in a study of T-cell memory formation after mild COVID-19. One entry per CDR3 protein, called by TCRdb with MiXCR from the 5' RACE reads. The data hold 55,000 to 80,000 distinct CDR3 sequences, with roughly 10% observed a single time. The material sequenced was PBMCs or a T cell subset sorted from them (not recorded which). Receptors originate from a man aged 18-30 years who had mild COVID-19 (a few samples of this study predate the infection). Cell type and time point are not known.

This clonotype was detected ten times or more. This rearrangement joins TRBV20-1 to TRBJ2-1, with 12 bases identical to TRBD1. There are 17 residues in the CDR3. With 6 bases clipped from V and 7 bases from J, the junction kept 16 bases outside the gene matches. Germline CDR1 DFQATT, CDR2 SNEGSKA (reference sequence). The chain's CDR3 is CSAPGQGASYGYNEQFF. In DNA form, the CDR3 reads TGCAGTGCCCCGGGACAGGGGGCTTCTTACGGATATAATGAGCAGTTCTTC.

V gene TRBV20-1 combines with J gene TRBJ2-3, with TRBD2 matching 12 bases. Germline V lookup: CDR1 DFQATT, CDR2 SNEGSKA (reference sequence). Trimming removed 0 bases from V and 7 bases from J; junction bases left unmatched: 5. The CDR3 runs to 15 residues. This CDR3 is CSARDRTSGDYTQYF. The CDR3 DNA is TGCAGTGCTAGAGATCGGACTAGCGGGGACTATACGCAGTATTTT.

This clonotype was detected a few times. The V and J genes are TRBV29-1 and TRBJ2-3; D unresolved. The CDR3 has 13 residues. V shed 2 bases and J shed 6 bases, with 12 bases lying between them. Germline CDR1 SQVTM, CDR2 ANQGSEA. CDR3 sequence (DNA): TGCAGCGTTGAACGTGGTGTCGGTGATACGCAGTATTTT. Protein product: CSVERGVGDTQYF.

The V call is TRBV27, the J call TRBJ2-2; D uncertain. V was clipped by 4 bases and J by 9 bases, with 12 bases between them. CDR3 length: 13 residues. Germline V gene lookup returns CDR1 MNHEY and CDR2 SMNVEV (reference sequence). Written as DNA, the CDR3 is TGTGCCAGCAGTTCGGCCTTAGTGCGGGAGCTGTTTTTT. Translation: CASSSALVRELFF.

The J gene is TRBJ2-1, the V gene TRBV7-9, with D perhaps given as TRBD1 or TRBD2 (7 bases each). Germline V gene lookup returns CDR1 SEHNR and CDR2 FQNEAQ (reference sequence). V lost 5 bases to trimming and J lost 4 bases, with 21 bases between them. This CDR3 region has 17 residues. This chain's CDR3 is CASSPTTGRDYYNEQFF. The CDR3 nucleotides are TGTGCCAGCAGCCCCACGACAGGGAGGGATTATTACAATGAGCAGTTCTTC.

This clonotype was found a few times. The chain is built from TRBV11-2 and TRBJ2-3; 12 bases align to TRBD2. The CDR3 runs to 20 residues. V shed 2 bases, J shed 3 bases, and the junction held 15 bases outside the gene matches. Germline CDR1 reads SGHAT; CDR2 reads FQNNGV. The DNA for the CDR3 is TGTGCCAGCAGCTTAAGGGCAAGAGCTAGCGGGGGGGCCGGGACAGATACGCAGTATTTT. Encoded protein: CASSLRARASGGAGTDTQYF. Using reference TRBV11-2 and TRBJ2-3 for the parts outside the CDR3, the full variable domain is EAGVAQSPRYKIIEKRQSVAFWCNPISGHATLYWYQQILGQGPKLLIQFQNNGVVDDSQLPKDRFSAERLKGVDSTLKIQPAKLEDSAVYLCASSLRARASGGAGTDTQYFGPGTRLTVL.

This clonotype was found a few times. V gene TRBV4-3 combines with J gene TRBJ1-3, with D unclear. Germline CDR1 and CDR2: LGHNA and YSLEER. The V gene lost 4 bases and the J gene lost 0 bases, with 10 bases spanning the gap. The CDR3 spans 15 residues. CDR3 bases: TGCGCCAGCAGCCGATCCACAGACTCTGGAAACACCATATATTTT. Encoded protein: CASSRSTDSGNTIYF.

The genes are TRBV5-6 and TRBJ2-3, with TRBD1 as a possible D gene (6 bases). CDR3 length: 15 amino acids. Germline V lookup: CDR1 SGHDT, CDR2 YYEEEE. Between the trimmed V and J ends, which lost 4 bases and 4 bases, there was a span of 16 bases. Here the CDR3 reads CASSPTGPRPDTQYF. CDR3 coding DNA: TGTGCCAGCAGCCCGACAGGTCCTAGACCAGATACGCAGTATTTT. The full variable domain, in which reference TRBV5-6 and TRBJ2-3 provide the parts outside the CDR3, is DAGVTQSPTHLIKTRGQQVTLRCSPKSGHDTVSWYQQALGQGPQFIFQYYEEEERQRGNFPDRFSGHQFPNYSSELNVNALLLGDSALYLCASSPTGPRPDTQYFGPGTRLTVL.

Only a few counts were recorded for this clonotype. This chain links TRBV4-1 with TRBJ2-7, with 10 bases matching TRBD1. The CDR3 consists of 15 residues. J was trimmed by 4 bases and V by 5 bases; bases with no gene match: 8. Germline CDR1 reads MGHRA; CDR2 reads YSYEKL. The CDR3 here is CASSYLPGQGYEQYV. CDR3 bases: TGCGCCAGCAGCTACTTACCGGGACAGGGGTACGAGCAGTACGTC.

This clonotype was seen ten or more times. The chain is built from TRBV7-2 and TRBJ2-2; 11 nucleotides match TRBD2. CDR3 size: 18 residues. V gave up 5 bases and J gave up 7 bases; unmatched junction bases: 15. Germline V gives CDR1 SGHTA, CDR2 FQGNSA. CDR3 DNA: TGTGCCAGCAGCCCCAGGCCGACTAGCGGGGCTTGGGGCGGGGAGCTGTTTTTT. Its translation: CASSPRPTSGAWGGELFF. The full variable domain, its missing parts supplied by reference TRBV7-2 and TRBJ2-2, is GAGVSQSPSNKVTEKGKDVELRCDPISGHTALYWYRQSLGQGLEFLIYFQGNSAPDKSGLPSDRFSAERTGGSVSTLTIQRTQQEDSAVYLCASSPRPTSGAWGGELFFGEGSRLTVL.

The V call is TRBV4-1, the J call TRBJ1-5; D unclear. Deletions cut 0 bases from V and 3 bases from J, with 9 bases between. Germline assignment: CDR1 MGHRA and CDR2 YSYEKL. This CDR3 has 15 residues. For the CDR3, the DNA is TGCGCCAGCAGCCAAGAGGACGGGAACAATCAGCCCCAGCATTTT. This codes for CASSQEDGNNQPQHF.

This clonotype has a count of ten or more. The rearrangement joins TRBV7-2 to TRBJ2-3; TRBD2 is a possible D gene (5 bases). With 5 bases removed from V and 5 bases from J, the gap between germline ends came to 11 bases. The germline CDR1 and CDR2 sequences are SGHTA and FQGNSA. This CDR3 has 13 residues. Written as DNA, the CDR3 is TGTGCCAGCAGCCAATCCGGGGTAGATACGCAGTATTTT. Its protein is CASSQSGVDTQYF.

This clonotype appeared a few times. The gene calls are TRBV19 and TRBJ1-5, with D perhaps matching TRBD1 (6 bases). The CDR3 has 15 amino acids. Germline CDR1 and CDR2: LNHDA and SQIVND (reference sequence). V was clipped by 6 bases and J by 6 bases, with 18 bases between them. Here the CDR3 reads CASSLVGGNGQPQHF. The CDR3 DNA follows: TGTGCCAGTAGCCTCGTAGGGGGGAATGGTCAGCCCCAGCATTTT. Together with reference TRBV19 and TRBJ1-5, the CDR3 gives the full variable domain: DGGITQSPKYLFRKEGQNVTLSCEQNLNHDAMYWYRQDPGQGLRLIYYSQIVNDFQKGDIAEGYSVSREKKESFPLTVTSAQKNPTAFYLCASSLVGGNGQPQHFGDGTRLSIL.

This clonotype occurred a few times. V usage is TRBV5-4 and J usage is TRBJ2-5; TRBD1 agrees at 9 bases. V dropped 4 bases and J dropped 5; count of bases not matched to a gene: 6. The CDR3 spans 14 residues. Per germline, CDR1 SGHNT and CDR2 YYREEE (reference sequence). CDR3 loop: CASSGTGFQETQYF. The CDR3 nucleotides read TGTGCCAGCAGCGGGACAGGGTTCCAGGAGACCCAGTACTTC.

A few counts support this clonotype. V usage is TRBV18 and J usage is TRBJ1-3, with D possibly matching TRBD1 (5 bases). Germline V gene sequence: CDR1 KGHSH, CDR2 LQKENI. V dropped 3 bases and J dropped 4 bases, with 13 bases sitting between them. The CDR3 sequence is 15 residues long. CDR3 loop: CASSPGGLRGNTIYF. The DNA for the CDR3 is TGTGCCAGCTCACCCGGGGGATTGCGAGGAAACACCATATATTTT.

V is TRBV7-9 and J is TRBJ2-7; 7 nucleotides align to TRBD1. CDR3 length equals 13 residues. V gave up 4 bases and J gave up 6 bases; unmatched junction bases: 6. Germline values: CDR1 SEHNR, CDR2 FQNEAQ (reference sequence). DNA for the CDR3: TGTGCCAGCAGCTGGCGATCAGGGGGCGAGCAGTACGTC. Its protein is CASSWRSGGEQYV.

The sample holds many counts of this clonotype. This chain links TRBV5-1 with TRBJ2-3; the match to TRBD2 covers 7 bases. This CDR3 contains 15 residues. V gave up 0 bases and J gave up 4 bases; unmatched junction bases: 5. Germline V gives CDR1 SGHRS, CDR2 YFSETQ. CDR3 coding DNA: TGCGCCAGCAGCTTGGGGACGGGGGGTCCAGATACGCAGTATTTT. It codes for CASSLGTGGPDTQYF.

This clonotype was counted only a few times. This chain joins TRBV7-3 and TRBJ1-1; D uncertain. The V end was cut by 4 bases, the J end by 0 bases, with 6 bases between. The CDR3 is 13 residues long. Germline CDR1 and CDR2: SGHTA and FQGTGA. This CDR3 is CASSSEVNTEAFF. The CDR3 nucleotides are TGTGCCAGCAGCTCGGAAGTGAACACTGAAGCTTTCTTT.

The DNA for the CDR3 is TGTGCCAGCAGCTTAGCACCACACGAGGACTATGGCTACACCTTC. It yields the protein CASSLAPHEDYGYTF. V and J are TRBV7-2 and TRBJ1-2; unclear D gene. V was shortened by 0 bases and J by 3 bases, with 11 bases between the two germline ends. The length of the CDR3 is 15 residues. Germline V CDR1 and CDR2: SGHTA, FQGNSA.

The CDR3 loop is CASSPRTGANYGYTF. In nucleotides, the CDR3 is TGTGCCAGCAGCCCGCGGACAGGGGCTAACTATGGCTACACCTTC. J is TRBJ1-2 and V is TRBV5-6; 9 nucleotides line up with TRBD1. This CDR3 spans 15 amino acids. Germline CDR1 and CDR2: SGHDT and YYEEEE. With 4 bases clipped from V and 0 bases from J, the junction kept 4 bases outside the gene matches.

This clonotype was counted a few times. The CDR3 nucleotides are TGTGCCAGCAGCCTCCCAGGATCTTTAGGCTACACCTTC. This encodes CASSLPGSLGYTF. This chain joins TRBV7-2 and TRBJ1-2; D unclear. V lost 5 bases, J lost 8 bases, and 15 bases lay in between. The CDR3 extends over 13 amino acids. Germline CDR1 SGHTA, CDR2 FQGNSA.

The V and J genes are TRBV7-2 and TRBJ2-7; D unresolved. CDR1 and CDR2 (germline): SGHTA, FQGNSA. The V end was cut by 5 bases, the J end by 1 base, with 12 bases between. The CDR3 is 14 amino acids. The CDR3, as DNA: TGTGCCAGCAGCGTCGCTCTAGTATCCTACGAGCAGTACTTC. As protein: CASSVALVSYEQYF.

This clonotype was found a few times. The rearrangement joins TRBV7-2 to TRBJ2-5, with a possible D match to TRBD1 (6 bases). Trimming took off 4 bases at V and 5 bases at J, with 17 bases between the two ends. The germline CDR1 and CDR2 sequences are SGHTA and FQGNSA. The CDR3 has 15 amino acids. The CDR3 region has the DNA TGTGCCAGCAGCTCTAGGCAGGGGAGTGGGGAGACCCAGTACTTC. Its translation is CASSSRQGSGETQYF. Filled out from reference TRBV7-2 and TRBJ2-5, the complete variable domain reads GAGVSQSPSNKVTEKGKDVELRCDPISGHTALYWYRQSLGQGLEFLIYFQGNSAPDKSGLPSDRFSAERTGGSVSTLTIQRTQQEDSAVYLCASSSRQGSGETQYFGPGTRLLVL.

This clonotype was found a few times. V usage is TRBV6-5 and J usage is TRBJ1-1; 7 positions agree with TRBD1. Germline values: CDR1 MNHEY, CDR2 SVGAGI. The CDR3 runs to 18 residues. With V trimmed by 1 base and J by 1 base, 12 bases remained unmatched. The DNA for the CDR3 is TGTGCCAGCAGTTACTTTGCCCCCCAGGGGACAGCGAACACTGAAGCTTTCTTT. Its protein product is CASSYFAPQGTANTEAFF.

The chain's CDR3 is CASSSVAGTYEQYF. The CDR3 bases are TGTGCCAGCAGCTCAGTAGCGGGTACCTACGAGCAGTACTTC. This rearrangement joins TRBV27 to TRBJ2-7; 7 bases fit TRBD2. Germline CDR1 and CDR2: MNHEY and SMNVEV (reference sequence). This CDR3 has 14 amino acids. The junction had 7 bases not matched to a gene; V was cut back by 6 bases and J by 2 bases.

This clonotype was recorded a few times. The CDR3 protein is CAEVTAGDSYNEQFF. The CDR3 nucleotides read TGTGCCGAAGTCACGGCGGGGGACTCCTACAATGAGCAGTTCTTC. The chain links TRBV5-6 to TRBJ2-1; 7 nucleotides match TRBD2. Germline CDR1 reads SGHDT; CDR2 reads YYEEEE. J gave up 0 bases and V 10 bases, and 10 bases lay outside the gene matches. The CDR3 extends over 15 amino acids.

For the CDR3, the DNA is TGTGCCAGCTCACCACCGTCCAGAGCGGGGGAGACCCAGTACTTC. Translation: CASSPPSRAGETQYF. The V gene is TRBV18, the J gene TRBJ2-5, with 7 bases that match TRBD2. Germline CDR1 reads KGHSH; CDR2 reads LQKENI. CDR3 length: 15 residues. V trimming: 0 bases; J trimming: 5 bases; junction bases outside the gene matches: 6.

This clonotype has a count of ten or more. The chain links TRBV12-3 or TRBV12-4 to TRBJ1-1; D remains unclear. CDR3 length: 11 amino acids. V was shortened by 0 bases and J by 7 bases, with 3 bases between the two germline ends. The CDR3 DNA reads TGTGCCAGCAGTTTAGCGGTTGAAGCTTTCTTT. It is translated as CASSLAVEAFF.

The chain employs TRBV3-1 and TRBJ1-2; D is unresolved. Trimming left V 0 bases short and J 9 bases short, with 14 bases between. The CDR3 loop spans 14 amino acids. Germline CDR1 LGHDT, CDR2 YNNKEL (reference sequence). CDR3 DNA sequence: TGTGCCAGCAGCCAAGAGGACGGACGACTGCGCTACACCTTC. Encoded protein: CASSQEDGRLRYTF.